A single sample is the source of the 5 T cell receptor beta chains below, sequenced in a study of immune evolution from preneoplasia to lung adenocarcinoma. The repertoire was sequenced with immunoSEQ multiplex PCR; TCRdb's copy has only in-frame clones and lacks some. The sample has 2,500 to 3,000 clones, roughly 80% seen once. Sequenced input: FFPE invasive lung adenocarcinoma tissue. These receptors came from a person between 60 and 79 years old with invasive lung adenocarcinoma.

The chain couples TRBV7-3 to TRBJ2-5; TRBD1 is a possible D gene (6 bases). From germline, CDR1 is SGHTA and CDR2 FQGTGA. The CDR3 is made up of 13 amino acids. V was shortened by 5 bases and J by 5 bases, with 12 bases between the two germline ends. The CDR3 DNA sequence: TGTGCCAGCAGCACCGCCAGGGGCGAGACCCAGTACTTC. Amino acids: CASSTARGETQYF. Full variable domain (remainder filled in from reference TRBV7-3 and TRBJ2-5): GAGVSQTPSNKVTEKGKYVELRCDPISGHTALYWYRQSLGQGPEFLIYFQGTGAADDSGLPNDRFFAVRPEGSVSTLKIQRTERGDSAVYLCASSTARGETQYFGPGTRLLVL.

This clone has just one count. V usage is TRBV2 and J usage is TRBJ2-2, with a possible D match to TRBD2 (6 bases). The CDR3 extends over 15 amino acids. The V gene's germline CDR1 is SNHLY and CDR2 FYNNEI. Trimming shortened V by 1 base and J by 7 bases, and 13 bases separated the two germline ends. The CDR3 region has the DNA TGTGCCAGCAGTGAAGACGGGGGACTCGGCGGGGAGCTGTTTTTT. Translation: CASSEDGGLGGELFF.

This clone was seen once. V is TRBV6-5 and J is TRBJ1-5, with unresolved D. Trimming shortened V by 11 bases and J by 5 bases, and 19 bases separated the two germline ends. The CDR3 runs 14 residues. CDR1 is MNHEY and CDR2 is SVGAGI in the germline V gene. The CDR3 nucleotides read TGTGCCGCCGGCCGAATCGGCGGCGATCAGCCCCAGCATTTT. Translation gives CAAGRIGGDQPQHF.

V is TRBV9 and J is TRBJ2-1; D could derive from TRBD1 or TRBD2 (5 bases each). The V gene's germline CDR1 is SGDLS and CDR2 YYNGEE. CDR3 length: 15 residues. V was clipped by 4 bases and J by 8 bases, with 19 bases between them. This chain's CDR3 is CASSPGHMGVDEQFF. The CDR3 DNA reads TGTGCCAGCAGCCCCGGGCATATGGGGGTTGATGAGCAGTTCTTC.

The CDR3 sequence is CASSIGGQGNIQYF. The CDR3 bases are TGTGCCAGTAGTATAGGGGGACAGGGAAACATTCAGTACTTC. V gene TRBV19 combines with J gene TRBJ2-4; 9 nucleotides match TRBD1. The germline gives CDR1 LNHDA, CDR2 SQIVND (reference sequence). V lost 1 base to trimming and J lost 6 bases; unmatched junction nucleotides: 1. This CDR3 comprises 14 residues.